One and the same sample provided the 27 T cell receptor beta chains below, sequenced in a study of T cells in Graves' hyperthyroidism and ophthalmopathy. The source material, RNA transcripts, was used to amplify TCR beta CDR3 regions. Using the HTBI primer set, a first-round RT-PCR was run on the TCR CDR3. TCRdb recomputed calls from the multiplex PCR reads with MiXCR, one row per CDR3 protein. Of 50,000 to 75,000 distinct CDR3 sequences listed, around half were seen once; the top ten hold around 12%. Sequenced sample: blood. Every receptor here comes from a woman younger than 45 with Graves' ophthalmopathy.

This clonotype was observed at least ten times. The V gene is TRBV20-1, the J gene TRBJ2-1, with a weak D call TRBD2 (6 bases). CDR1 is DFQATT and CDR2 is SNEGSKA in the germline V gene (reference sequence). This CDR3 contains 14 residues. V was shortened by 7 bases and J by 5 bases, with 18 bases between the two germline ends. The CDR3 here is CSGTGSGRHNEQFF. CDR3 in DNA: TGCAGTGGGACGGGAAGTGGGAGGCACAATGAGCAGTTCTTC.

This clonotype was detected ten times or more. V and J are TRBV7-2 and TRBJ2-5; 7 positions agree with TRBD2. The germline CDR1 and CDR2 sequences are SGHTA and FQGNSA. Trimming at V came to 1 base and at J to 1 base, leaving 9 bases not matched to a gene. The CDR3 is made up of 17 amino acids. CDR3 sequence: CASSLGSSGDPQETQYF. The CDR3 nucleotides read TGTGCCAGCAGCTTAGGTTCTAGCGGAGACCCCCAAGAGACCCAGTACTTC.

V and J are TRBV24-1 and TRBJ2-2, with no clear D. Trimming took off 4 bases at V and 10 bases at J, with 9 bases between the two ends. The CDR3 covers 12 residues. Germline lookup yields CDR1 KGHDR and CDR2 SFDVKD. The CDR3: CATSDQAEELFF. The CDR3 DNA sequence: TGTGCCACCAGTGACCAGGCGGAGGAGCTGTTTTTT.

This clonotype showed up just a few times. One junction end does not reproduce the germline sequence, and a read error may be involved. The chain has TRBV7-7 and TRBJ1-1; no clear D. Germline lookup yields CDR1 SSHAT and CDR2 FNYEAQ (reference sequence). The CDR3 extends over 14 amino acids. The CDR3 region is CASSLTRSYNEAFF. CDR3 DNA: TGTGCTAGCAGCTTAACGAGGTCCTACAATGAAGCTTTCTTT.

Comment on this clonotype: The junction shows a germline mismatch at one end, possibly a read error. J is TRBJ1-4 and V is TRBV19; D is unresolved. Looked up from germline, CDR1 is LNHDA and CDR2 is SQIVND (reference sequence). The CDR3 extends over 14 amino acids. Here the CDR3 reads CASSPRARNEKLLF. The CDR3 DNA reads TGTGCCAGTAGTCCAAGGGCGCGGAATGAAAAACTGTTATTT.

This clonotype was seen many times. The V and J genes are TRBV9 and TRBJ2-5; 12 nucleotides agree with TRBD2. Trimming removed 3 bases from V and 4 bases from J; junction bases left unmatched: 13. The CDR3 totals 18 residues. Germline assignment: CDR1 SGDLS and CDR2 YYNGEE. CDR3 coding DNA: TGTGCCAGCAGCGCAGGACTAGCGGGAACTCTGGCCTTAGAGACCCAGTACTTC. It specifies CASSAGLAGTLALETQYF.

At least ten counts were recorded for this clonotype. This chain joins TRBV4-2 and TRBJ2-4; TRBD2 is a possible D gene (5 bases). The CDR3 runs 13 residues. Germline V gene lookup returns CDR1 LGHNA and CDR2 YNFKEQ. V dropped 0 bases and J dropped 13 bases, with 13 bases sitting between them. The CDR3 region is CASSQEGADSQYF. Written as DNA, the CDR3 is TGTGCCAGCAGCCAAGAAGGTGCGGACTCCCAGTACTTC.

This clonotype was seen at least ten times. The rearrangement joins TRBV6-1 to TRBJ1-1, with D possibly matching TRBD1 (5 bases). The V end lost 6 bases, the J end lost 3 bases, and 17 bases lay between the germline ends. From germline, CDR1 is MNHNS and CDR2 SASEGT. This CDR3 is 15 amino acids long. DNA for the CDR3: TGTGCCAGCAGGAGGGACCTATATTTCGACACTGAAGCTTTCTTT. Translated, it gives CASRRDLYFDTEAFF.

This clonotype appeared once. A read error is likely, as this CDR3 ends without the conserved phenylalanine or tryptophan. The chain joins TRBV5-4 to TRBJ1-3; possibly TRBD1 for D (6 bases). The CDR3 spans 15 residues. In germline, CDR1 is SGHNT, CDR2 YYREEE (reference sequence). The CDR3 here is CASSLVPGAGNTIYC. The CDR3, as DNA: TGCGCCAGCAGCTTGGTTCCGGGGGCAGGAAACACCATATATTGT.

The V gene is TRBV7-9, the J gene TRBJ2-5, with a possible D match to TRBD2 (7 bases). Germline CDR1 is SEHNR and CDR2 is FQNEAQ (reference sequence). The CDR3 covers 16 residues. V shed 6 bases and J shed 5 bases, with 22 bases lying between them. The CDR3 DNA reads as TGTGCCAGCAGATCTGGGGGGGGCGTAACGGGGGAGACCCAGTACTTC. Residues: CASRSGGGVTGETQYF.

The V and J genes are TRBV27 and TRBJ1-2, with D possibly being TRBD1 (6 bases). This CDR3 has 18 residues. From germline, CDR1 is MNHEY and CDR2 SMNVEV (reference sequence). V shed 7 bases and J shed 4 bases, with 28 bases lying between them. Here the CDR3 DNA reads TGTGCCAGCACCGTTATGGGAAGGGGGGGCGCGACCACCTATGGCTACACCTTC. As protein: CASTVMGRGGATTYGYTF.

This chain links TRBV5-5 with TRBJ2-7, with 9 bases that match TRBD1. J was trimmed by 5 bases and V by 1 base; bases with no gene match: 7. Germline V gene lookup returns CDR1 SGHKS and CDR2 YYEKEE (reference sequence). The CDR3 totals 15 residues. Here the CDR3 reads CASSLMGQGFNEQYF. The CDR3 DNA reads TGTGCCAGCAGCTTGATGGGACAGGGCTTTAACGAGCAGTACTTC. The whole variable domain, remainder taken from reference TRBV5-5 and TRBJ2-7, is DAGVTQSPTHLIKTRGQQVTLRCSPISGHKSVSWYQQVLGQGPQFIFQYYEKEERGRGNFPDRFSARQFPNYSSELNVNALLLGDSALYLCASSLMGQGFNEQYFGPGTRLTVT.

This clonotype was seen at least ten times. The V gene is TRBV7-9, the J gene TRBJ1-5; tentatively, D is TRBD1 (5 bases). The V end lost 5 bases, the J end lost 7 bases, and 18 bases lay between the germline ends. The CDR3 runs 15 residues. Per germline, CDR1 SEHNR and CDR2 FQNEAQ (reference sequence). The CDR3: CASSPPGTLDQPQHF. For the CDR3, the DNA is TGTGCCAGCAGCCCCCCCGGGACTCTGGACCAGCCCCAGCATTTT.

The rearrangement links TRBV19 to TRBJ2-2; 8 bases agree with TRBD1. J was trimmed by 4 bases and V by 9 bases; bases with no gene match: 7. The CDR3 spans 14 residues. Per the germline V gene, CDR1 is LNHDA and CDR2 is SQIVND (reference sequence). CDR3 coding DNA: TGTGCCAGCATTAGTGGACAGGGCACCGGGGAGCTGTTTTTT. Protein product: CASISGQGTGELFF.

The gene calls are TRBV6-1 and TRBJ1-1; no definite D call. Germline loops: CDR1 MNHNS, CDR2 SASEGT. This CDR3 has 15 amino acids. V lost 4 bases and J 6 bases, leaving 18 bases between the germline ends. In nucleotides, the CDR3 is TGTGCCAGCAGTGGAGTTGGACTAGCGGGAGCTGAAGCTTTCTTT. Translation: CASSGVGLAGAEAFF.

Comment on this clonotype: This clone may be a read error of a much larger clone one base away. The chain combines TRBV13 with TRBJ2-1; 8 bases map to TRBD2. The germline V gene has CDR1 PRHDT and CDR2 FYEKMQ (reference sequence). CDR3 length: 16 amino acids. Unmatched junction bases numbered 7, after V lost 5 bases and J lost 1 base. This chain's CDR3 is CASSPEAGDSYNEQFF. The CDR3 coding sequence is TGTGCCAGCAGCCCAGAAGCGGGAGATTCCTACAATGAGCAGTTCTTC. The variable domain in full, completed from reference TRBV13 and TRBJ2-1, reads AAGVIQSPRHLIKEKRETATLKCYPIPRHDTVYWYQQGPGQDPQFLISFYEKMQSDKGSIPDRFSAQQFSDYHSELNMSSLELGDSALYFCASSPEAGDSYNEQFFGPGTRLTVL.

The CDR3 nucleotides are TGTGCCAGCAGCTTAAGGCTGGGGGGGGACAGGGGATGGGAGCAGTACTTC. It codes for CASSLRLGGDRGWEQYF. The rearrangement joins TRBV7-3 to TRBJ2-7; 10 bases match TRBD1. The CDR3 length is 17 residues. From germline, CDR1 is SGHTA and CDR2 FQGTGA. With 1 base clipped from V and 7 bases from J, the junction kept 13 bases outside the gene matches.

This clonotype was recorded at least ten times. As DNA, the CDR3 is TGTGCCAGCAGCCAACGTACAGGGGACTATGGCTACACCTTC. Protein sequence: CASSQRTGDYGYTF. The chain recombines TRBV3-1 with TRBJ1-2, with 7 bases fitting TRBD1. V was clipped by 2 bases and J by 3 bases; unmatched bases: 3. CDR3 length equals 14 residues. CDR1 LGHDT and CDR2 YNNKEL come from the germline V gene (reference sequence).

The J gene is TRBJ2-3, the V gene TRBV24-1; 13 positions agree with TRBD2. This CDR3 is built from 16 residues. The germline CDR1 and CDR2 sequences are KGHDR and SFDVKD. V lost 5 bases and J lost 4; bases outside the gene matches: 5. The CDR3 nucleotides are TGTGCCACCAGTGGAGGACTAGCGGGAGATTCAGATACGCAGTATTTT. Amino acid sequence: CATSGGLAGDSDTQYF.

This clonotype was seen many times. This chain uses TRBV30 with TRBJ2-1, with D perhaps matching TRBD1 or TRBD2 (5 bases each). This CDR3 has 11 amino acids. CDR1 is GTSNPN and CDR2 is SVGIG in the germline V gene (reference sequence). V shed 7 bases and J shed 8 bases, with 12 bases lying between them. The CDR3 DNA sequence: TGTGCCTACCAGAGGGGAGATGAGCAGTTCTTC. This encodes CAYQRGDEQFF.

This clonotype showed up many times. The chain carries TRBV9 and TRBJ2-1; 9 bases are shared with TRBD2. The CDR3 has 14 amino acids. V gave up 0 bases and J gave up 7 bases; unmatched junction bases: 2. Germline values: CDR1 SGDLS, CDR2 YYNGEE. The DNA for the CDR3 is TGTGCCAGCAGCGTAGTAGCGGGAGCAAATGAGCAGTTCTTC. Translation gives CASSVVAGANEQFF.

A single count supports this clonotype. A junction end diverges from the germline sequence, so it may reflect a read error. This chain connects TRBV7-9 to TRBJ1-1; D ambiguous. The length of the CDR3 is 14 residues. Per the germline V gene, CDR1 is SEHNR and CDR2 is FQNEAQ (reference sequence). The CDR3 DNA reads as TGTGCCAGCAACCAACTGGGCATGAACACTGAAGCCTTCTTT. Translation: CASNQLGMNTEAFF.

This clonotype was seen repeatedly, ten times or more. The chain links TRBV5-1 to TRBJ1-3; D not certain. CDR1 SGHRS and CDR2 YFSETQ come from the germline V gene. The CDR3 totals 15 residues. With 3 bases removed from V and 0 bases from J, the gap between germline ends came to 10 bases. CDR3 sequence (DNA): TGCGCCAGCAGCTCGGACGGAACCTCTGGAAACACCATATATTTT. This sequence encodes CASSSDGTSGNTIYF.

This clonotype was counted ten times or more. The CDR3 loop is CASRWTASSYNEQFF. Written as DNA, the CDR3 is TGCGCCAGCAGGTGGACAGCGAGCTCCTACAATGAGCAGTTCTTC. The V gene is TRBV4-1, the J gene TRBJ2-1; maybe TRBD1 (6 bases). The CDR3 has 15 amino acids. V dropped 6 bases and J dropped 0 bases, with 12 bases sitting between them. Germline CDR1 MGHRA, CDR2 YSYEKL.

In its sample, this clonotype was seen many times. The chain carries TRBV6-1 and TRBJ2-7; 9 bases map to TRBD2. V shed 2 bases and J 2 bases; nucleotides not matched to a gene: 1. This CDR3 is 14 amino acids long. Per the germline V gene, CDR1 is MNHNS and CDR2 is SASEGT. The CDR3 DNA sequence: TGTGCCAGCAGTGAACTAGCGGGGACCTACGAGCAGTACTTC. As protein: CASSELAGTYEQYF.

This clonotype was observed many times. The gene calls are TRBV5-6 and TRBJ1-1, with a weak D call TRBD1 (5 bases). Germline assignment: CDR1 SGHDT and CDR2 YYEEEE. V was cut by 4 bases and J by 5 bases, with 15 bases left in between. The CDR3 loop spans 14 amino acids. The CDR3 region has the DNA TGTGCCAGCAGCCTTCGGGGGGGGGGTACTGAAGCTTTCTTT. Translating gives CASSLRGGGTEAFF.

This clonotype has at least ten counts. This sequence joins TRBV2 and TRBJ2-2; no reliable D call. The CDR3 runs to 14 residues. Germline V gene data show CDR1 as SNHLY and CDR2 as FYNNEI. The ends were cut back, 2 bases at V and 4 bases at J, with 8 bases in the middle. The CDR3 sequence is CASSEMGFTGELFF. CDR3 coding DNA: TGTGCCAGCAGTGAAATGGGGTTCACCGGGGAGCTGTTTTTT.